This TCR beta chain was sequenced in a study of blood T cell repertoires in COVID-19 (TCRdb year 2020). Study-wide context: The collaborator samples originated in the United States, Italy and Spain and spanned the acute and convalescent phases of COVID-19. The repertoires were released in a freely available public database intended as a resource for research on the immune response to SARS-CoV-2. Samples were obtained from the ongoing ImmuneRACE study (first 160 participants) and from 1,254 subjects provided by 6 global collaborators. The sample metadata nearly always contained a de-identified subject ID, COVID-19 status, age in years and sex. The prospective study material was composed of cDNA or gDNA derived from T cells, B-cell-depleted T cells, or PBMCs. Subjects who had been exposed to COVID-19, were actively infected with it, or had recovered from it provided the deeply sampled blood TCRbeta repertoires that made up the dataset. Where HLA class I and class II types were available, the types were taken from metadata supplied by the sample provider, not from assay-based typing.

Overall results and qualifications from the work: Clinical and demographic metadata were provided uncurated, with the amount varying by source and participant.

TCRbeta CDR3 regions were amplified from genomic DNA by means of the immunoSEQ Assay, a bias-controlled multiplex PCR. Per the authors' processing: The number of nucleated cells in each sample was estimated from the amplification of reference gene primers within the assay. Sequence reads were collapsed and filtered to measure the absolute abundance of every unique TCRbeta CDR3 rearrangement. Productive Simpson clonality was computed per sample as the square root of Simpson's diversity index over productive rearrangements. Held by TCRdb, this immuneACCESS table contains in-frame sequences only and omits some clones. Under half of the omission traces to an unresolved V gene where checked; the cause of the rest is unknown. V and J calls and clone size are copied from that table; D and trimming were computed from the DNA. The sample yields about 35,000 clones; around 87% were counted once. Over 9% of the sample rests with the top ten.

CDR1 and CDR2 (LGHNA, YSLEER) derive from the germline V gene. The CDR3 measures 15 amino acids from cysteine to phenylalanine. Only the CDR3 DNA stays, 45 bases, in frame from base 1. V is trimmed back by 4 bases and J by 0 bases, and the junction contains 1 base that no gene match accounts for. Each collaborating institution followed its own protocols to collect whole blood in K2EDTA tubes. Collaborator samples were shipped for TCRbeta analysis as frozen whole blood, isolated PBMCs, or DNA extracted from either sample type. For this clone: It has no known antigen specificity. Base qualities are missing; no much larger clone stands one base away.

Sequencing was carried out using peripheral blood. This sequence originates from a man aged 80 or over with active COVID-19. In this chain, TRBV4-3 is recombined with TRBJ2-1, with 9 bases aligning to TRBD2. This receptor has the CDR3 CASSLSGSSYNEQFF. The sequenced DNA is TGCGCCAGCAGCCTTAGCGGGAGCTCCTACAATGAGCAGTTCTTC.